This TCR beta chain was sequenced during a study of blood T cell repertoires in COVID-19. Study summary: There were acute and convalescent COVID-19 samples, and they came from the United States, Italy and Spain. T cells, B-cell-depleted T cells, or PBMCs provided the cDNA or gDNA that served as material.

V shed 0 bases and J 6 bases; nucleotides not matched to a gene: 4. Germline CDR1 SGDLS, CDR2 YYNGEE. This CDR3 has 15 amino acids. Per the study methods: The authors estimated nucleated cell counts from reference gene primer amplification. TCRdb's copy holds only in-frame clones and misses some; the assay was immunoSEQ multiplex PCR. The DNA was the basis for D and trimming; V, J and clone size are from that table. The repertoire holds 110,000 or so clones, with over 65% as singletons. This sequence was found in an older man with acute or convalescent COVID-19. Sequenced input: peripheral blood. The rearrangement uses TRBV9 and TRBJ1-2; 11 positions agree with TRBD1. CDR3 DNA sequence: TGTGCCAGCAGCGTAGCGGGACAGGGGGGCGATGGCTACACCTTC. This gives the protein CASSVAGQGGDGYTF.